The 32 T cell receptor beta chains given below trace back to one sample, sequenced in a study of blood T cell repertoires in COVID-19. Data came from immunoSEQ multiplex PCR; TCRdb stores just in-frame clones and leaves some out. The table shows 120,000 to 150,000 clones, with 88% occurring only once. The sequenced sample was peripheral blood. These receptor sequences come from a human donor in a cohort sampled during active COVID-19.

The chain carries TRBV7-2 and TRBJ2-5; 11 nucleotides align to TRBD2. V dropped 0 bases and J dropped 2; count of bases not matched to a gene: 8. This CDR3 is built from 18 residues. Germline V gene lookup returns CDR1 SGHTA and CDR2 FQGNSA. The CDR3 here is CASSLARGLAASQETQYF. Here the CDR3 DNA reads TGTGCCAGCAGCTTAGCGCGGGGACTAGCGGCCTCACAAGAGACCCAGTACTTC.

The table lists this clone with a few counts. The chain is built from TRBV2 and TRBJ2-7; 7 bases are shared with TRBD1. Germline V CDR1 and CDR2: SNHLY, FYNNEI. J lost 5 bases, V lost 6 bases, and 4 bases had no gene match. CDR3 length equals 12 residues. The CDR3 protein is CASRDRFNEQYF. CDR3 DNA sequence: TGTGCCAGCAGGGACAGGTTCAACGAGCAGTACTTC.

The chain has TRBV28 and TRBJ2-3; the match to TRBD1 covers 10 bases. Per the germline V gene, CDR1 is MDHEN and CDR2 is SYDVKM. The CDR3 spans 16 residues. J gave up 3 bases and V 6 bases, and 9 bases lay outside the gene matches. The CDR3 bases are TGTGCCAGCAGAACCCCGGGGACAGGGGAGACAGATACGCAGTATTTT. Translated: CASRTPGTGETDTQYF.

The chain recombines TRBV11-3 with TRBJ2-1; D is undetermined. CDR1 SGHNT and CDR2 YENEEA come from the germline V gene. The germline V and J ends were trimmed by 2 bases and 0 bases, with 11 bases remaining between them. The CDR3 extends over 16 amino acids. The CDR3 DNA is TGTGCCAGCAGCTTACCTGGGTCTAGCTCCTACAATGAGCAGTTCTTC. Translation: CASSLPGSSSYNEQFF.

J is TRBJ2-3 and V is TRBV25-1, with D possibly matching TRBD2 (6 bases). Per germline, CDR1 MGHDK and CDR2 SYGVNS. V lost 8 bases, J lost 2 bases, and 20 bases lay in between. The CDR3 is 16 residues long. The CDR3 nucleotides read TGTGCCAGCGGCCCCGGACGGGGGAAAAACACAGATACGCAGTATTTT. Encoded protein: CASGPGRGKNTDTQYF.

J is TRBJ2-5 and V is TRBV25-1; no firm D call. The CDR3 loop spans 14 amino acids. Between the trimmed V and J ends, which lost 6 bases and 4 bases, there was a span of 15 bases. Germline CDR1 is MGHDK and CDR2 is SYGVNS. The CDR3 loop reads CASSPSYYGETQYF. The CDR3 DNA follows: TGTGCCAGCAGCCCATCTTATTACGGAGAGACCCAGTACTTC.

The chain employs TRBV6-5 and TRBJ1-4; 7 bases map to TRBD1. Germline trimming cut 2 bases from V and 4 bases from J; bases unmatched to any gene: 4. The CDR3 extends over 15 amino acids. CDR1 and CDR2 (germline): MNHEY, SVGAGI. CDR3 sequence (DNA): TGTGCCAGCAGTTACGACAGGGCGGGTAATGAAAAACTGTTTTTT. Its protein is CASSYDRAGNEKLFF.

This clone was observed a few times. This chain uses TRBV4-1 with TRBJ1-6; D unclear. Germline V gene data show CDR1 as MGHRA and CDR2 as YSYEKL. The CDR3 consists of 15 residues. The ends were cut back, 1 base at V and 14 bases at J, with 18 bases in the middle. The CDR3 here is CASSQGPRGRLTLHF. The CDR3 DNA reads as TGCGCCAGCAGCCAAGGGCCACGAGGGAGGTTGACCCTCCACTTT.

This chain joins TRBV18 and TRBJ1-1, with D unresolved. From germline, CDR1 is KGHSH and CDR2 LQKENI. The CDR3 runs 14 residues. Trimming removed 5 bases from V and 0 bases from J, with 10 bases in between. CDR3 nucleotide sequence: TGTGCCAGCTCAGTCACTCCAATGAACACTGAAGCTTTCTTT. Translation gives CASSVTPMNTEAFF.

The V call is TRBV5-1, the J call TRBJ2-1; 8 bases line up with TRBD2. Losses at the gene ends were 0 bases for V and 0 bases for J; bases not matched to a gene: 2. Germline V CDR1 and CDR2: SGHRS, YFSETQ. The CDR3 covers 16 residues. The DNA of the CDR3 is TGCGCCAGCAGCTTGGTCAGCGGGAGCTCCTACAATGAGCAGTTCTTC. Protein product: CASSLVSGSSYNEQFF.

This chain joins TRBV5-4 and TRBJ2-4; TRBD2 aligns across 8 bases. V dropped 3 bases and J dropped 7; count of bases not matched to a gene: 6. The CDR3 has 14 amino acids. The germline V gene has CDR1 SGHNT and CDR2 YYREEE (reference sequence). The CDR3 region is CASSSGLGGNIQYF. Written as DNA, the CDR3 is TGTGCCAGCAGCTCGGGACTAGGGGGGAACATTCAGTACTTC.

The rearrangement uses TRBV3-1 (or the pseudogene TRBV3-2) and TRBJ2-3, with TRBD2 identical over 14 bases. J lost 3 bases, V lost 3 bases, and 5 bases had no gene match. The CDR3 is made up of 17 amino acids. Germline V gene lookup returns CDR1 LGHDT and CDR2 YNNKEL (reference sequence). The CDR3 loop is CASSHRLAGGRTDTQYF. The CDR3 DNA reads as TGTGCCAGCAGCCACCGACTAGCGGGAGGGAGAACAGATACGCAGTATTTT.

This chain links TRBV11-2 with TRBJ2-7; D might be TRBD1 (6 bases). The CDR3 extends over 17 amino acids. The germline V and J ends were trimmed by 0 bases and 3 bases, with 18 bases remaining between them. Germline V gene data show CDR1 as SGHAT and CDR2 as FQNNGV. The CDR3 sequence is CASSLESPGQILYEQYF. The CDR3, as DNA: TGTGCCAGCAGCTTAGAGTCCCCGGGACAAATCCTCTACGAGCAGTACTTC.

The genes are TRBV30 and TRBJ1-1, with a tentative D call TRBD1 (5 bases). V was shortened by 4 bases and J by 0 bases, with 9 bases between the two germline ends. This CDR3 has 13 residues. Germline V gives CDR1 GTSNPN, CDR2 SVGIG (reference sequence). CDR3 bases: TGTGCCTGGAAGGGGAAGATGAACACTGAAGCTTTCTTT. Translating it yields CAWKGKMNTEAFF.

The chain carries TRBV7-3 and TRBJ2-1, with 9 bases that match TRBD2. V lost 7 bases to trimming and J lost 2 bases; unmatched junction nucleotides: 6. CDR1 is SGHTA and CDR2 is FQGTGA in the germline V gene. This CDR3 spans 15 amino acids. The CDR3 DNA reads TGTGCCAGCACCTATAGCGGGAGAACCTACAATGAGCAGTTCTTC. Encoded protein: CASTYSGRTYNEQFF.

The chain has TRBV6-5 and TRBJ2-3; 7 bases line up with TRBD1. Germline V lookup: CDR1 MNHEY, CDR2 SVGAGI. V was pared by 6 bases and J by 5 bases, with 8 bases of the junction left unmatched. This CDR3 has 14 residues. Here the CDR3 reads CASSQNRGEDTQYF. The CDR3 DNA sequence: TGTGCCAGCAGCCAGAACAGGGGTGAAGATACGCAGTATTTT.

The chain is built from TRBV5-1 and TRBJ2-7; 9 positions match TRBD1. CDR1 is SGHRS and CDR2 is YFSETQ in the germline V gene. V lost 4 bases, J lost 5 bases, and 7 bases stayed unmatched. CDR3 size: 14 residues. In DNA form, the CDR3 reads TGCGCCAGCAGCATGGGACAGGGAAACGACGAGCAGTACTTC. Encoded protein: CASSMGQGNDEQYF.

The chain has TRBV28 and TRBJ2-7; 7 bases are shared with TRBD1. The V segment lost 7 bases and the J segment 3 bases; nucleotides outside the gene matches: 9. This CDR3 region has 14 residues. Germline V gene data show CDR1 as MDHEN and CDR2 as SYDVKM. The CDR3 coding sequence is TGTGCCAGCAAAACGACGACAGGGTACTACGAGCAGTACTTC. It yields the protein CASKTTTGYYEQYF.

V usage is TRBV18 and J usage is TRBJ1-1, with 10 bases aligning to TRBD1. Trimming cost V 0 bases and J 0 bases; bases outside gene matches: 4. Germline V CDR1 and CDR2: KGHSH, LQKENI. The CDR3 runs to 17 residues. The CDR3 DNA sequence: TGTGCCAGCTCACCACCGGGGACAGGGGCATTGAACACTGAAGCTTTCTTT. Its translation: CASSPPGTGALNTEAFF.

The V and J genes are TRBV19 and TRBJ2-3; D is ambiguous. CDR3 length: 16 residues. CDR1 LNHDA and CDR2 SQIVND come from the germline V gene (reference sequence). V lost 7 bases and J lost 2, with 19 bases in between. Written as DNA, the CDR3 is TGTGCCAGTACCCCCGGATTAAGCAGGATCACAGATACGCAGTATTTT. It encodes CASTPGLSRITDTQYF.

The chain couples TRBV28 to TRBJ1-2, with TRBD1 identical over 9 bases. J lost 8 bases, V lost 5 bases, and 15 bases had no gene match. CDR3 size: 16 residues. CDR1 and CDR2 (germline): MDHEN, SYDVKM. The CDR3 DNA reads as TGTGCCAGCAGTCCACCCCGACAGGGGGGAGTGAGAGGCTACACCTTC. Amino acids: CASSPPRQGGVRGYTF.

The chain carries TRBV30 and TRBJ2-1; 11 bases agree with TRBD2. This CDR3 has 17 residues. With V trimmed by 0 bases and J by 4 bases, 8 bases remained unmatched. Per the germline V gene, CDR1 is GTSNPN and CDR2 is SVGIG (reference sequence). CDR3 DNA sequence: TGTGCCTGGAGTGTACGGGCTAGCGGGGGGAAGTACAATGAGCAGTTCTTC. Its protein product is CAWSVRASGGKYNEQFF. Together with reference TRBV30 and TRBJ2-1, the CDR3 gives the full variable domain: SQTIHQWPATLVQPVGSPLSLECTVEGTSNPNLYWYRQAAGRGLQLLFYSVGIGQISSEVPQNLSASRPQDRQFILSSKKLLLSDSGFYLCAWSVRASGGKYNEQFFGPGTRLTVL.

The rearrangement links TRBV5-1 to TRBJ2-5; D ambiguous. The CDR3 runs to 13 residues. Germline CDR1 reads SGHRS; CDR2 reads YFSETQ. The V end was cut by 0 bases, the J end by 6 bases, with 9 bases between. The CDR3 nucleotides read TGCGCCAGCAGCTTGGCCCCGGGTCAGACCCAGTACTTC. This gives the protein CASSLAPGQTQYF.

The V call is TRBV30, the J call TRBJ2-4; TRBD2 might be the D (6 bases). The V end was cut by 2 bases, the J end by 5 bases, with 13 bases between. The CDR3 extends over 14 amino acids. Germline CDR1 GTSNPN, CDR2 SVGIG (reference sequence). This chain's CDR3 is CAWSSRGSQNIQYF. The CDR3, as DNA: TGTGCCTGGAGTTCGCGGGGTAGCCAAAACATTCAGTACTTC. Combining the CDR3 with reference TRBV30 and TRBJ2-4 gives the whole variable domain SQTIHQWPATLVQPVGSPLSLECTVEGTSNPNLYWYRQAAGRGLQLLFYSVGIGQISSEVPQNLSASRPQDRQFILSSKKLLLSDSGFYLCAWSSRGSQNIQYFGAGTRLSVL.

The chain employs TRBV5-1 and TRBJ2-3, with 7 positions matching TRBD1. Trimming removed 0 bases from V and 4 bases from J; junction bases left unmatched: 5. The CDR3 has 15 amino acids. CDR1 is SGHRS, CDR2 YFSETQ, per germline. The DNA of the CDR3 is TGCGCCAGCAGCTTGGGACAGGGCTCCCCAGATACGCAGTATTTT. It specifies CASSLGQGSPDTQYF.

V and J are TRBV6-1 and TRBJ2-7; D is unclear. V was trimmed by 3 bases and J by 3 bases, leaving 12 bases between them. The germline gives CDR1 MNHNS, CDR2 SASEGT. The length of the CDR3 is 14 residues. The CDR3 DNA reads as TGTGCCAGCAGTGAGTCAGAAATCTTCTACGAGCAGTACTTC. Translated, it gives CASSESEIFYEQYF.

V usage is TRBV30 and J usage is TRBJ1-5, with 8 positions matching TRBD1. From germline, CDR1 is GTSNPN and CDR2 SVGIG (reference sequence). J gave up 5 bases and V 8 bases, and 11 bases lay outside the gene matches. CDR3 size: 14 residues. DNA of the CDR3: TGTGCCGGGTCCCGACAGGGGAGATATCAGCCCCAGCATTTT. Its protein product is CAGSRQGRYQPQHF.

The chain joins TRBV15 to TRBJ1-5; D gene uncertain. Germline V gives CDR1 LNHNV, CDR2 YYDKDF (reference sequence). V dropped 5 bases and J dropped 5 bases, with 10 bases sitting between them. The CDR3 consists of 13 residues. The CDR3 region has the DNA TGTGCCACCAGCCAACAAATTCATCAGCCCCAGCATTTT. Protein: CATSQQIHQPQHF.

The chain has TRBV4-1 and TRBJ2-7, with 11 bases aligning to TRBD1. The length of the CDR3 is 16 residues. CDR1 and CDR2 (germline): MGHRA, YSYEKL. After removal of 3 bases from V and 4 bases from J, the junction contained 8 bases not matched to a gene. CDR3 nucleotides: TGCGCCAGCAGCCATGACGGACAGGGGGCGTTGTACGAGCAGTACTTC. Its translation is CASSHDGQGALYEQYF.

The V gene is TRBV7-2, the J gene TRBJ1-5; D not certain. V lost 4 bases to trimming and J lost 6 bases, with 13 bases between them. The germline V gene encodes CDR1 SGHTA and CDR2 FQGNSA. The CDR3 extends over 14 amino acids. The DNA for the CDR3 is TGTGCCAGCAGCTCACCACGGGGAACTCAGCCCCAGCATTTT. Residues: CASSSPRGTQPQHF.

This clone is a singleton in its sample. CDR3 coding DNA: TGTGCCAGCAGCTCCCCTCTGGGACAGGACACAGATACGCAGTATTTT. As protein: CASSSPLGQDTDTQYF. The chain joins TRBV7-8 to TRBJ2-3, with 8 bases that match TRBD1. The CDR3 has 16 amino acids. The V gene's germline CDR1 is SGHVS and CDR2 FQNEAQ. The ends lost 4 bases at V and 2 bases at J; junction bases unmatched: 8. The full variable domain, completed using reference TRBV7-8 and TRBJ2-3, is GAGVSQSPRYKVAKRGQDVALRCDPISGHVSLFWYQQALGQGPEFLTYFQNEAQLDKSGLPSDRFFAERPEGSVSTLKIQRTQQEDSAVYLCASSSPLGQDTDTQYFGPGTRLTVL.

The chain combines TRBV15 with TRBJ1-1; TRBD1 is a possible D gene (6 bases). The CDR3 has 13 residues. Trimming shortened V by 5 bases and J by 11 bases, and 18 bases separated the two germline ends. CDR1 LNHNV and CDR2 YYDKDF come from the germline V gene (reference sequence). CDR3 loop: CATSGQTGFGAFF. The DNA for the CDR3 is TGTGCCACCAGCGGCCAGACAGGTTTCGGGGCTTTCTTT.